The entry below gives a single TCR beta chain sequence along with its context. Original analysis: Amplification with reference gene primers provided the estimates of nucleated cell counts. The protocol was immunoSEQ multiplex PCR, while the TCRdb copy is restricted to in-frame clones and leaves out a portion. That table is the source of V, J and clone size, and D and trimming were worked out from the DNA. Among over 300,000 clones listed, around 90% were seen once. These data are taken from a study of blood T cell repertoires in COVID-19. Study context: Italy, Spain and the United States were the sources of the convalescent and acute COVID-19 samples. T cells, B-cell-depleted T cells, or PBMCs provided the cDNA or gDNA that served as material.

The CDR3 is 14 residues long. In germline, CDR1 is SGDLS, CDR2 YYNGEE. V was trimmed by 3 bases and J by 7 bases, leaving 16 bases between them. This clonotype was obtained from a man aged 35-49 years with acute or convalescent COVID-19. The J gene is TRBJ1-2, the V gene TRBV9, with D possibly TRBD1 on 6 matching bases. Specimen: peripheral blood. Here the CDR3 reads CASSGTGMGVGYTF. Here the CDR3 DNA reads TGTGCCAGCAGCGGAACAGGGATGGGGGTTGGCTACACCTTC. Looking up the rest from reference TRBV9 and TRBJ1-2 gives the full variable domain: DSGVTQTPKHLITATGQRVTLRCSPRSGDLSVYWYQQSLDQGLQFLIQYYNGEERAKGNILERFSAQQFPDLHSELNLSSLELGDSALYFCASSGTGMGVGYTFGSGTRLTVV.